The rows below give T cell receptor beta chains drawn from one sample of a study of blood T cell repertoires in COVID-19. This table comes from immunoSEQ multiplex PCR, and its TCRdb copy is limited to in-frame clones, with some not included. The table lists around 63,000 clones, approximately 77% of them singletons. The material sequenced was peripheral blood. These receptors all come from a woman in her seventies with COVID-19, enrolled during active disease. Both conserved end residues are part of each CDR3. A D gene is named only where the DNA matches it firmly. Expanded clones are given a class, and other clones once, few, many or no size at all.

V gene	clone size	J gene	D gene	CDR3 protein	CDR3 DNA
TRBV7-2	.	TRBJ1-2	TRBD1	CASSLERGQNYGYTF	TGTGCCAGCAGCTTAGAAAGGGGGCAAAACTATGGCTACACCTTC
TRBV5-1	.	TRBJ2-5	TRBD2	CASSSLAGGSQETQYF	TGCGCCAGCAGCTCACTAGCGGGGGGGAGCCAAGAGACCCAGTACTTC
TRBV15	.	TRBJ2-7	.	CATSRDFDEQYF	TGTGCCACCAGCAGAGATTTCGACGAGCAGTACTTC
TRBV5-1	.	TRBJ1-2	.	CASSVIQNYGYTF	TGCGCCAGCAGCGTAATACAGAACTATGGCTACACCTTC
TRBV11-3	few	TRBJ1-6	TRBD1	CASSPGQGDSPLHF	TGTGCCAGCAGCCCCGGACAGGGGGATTCACCCCTCCACTTT
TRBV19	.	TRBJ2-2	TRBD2	CASNSPGLASNTGELFF	TGTGCCAGTAATTCACCGGGACTAGCCTCGAACACCGGGGAGCTGTTTTTT
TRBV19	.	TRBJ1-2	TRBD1	CASHRTGNYGYTF	TGTGCCAGCCATAGGACAGGGAACTATGGCTACACCTTC
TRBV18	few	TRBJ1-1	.	CASSPTPGVNTEAFF	TGTGCCAGCTCACCAACGCCCGGGGTGAACACTGAAGCTTTCTTT
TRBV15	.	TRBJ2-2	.	CATSRDPGVSGELFF	TGTGCCACCAGCAGGGATCCCGGGGTCTCCGGGGAGCTGTTTTTT
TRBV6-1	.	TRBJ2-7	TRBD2	CASSELAGVREQYF	TGTGCCAGCAGTGAATTAGCGGGGGTACGCGAGCAGTACTTC
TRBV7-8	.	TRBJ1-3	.	CASSLASAAGNTIYF	TGTGCCAGCAGCTTAGCTTCGGCGGCGGGAAACACCATATATTTT